This T cell receptor (beta chain) was sequenced for a study of T cell responses to AZD1222 COVID-19 vaccine. Background on the study: Analysis merged second doses at about 4 or about 12 weeks. General study findings and limits: Once two AZD1222 doses were given, Spike-specific TCR breadth and depth went up. Clonal diversity may have been underestimated, and the donors were mostly white British, with more females than males.

Looked up from germline, CDR1 is LNHNV and CDR2 is YYDKDF (reference sequence). After removal of 3 bases from V and 0 bases from J, the junction contained 8 bases not matched to a gene. The CDR3 length is 17 residues. As to this clone: The antigen is unknown.

Sequencing used immunoSEQ multiplex PCR; TCRdb keeps in-frame clones, though not all of them. The sample records 130,000 or so clones, over 90% being singletons. The origin of this receptor is an adult in good health. The sample was peripheral blood, taken on day 0 of AZD1222 vaccination. V and J are TRBV15 and TRBJ2-1, with 7 bases fitting TRBD1. The CDR3 is CATSRALTGSSYNEQFF. DNA for the CDR3: TGTGCCACCAGCAGGGCTTTGACAGGGAGCTCCTACAATGAGCAGTTCTTC. Supplemented by reference TRBV15 and TRBJ2-1, the full variable domain reads DAMVIQNPRYQVTQFGKPVTLSCSQTLNHNVMYWYQQKSSQAPKLLFHYYDKDFNNEADTPDNFQSRRPNTSFCFLDIRSPGLGDTAMYLCATSRALTGSSYNEQFFGPGTRLTVL.